This TCR beta chain stems from a study of blood T cell repertoires in COVID-19. Across the study: Italy, Spain and the United States were the sources of the convalescent and acute COVID-19 samples. PBMCs, B-cell-depleted T cells, or T cells provided the cDNA or gDNA that made up the material.

How the authors handled the data: Cell counts per sample came from amplifying reference gene primers. TCRdb keeps only in-frame clones here, not all; method: immunoSEQ multiplex PCR. For V, J and clone size, that table is used; D and trimming come from the DNA. The sample lists about 60,000 clones, approximately 84% seen once, with approximately 24% in the top ten. In germline, CDR1 is DFQATT, CDR2 SNEGSKA (reference sequence). Trimming shortened V by 3 bases and J by 5 bases, and 16 bases separated the two germline ends. CDR3 length equals 14 residues. The specimen sequenced was peripheral blood. The chain combines TRBV20-1 with TRBJ1-1; a weak D match, TRBD1 (6 bases). This TCR derives from a human donor in a cohort sampled during active COVID-19. The CDR3 protein is CSASDGGRKTEAFF. As DNA, the CDR3 is TGCAGTGCTAGTGACGGGGGGCGAAAAACTGAAGCTTTCTTT.